The next 4 T cell receptor beta chains were all read from a single sample in a study of early T cells in non-severe SARS-CoV-2 infection. TCRdb re-called the 5' RACE reads through MiXCR, storing one row per CDR3 protein. Of approximately 50,000 distinct CDR3 sequences listed, around 10% are singletons. The sample in question was whole blood, obtained at baseline. These receptors were collected from an adult who was a healthcare worker with PCR-confirmed SARS-CoV-2 infection or an uninfected control (not recorded which).

This clonotype was seen many times. The chain recombines TRBV20-1 with TRBJ2-7; D is ambiguous. CDR1 DFQATT and CDR2 SNEGSKA come from the germline V gene (reference sequence). Trimming removed 4 bases from V and 3 bases from J, with 10 bases in between. The CDR3 sequence is 12 residues long. As DNA, the CDR3 is TGCAGTGCTAAATTCGACAACTACGAGCAGTACTTC. This gives the protein CSAKFDNYEQYF.

In its sample, this clonotype was seen many times. The chain employs TRBV7-2 and TRBJ1-2; 7 bases are a match to TRBD1. V gave up 8 bases and J gave up 5 bases; unmatched junction bases: 5. This CDR3 comprises 12 residues. Germline-derived CDR1 and CDR2 are SGHTA and FQGNSA. The CDR3 loop reads CASWDRRYGYTF. For the CDR3, the DNA is TGTGCCAGCTGGGACAGACGATATGGCTACACCTTC. The full variable domain, with the rest looked up from reference TRBV7-2 and TRBJ1-2, is GAGVSQSPSNKVTEKGKDVELRCDPISGHTALYWYRQSLGQGLEFLIYFQGNSAPDKSGLPSDRFSAERTGGSVSTLTIQRTQQEDSAVYLCASWDRRYGYTFGSGTRLTVV.

This clonotype was counted many times. The gene calls are TRBV20-1 and TRBJ1-5, with no clear D. Trimming took off 3 bases at V and 7 bases at J, with 13 bases between the two ends. The germline CDR1 and CDR2 sequences are DFQATT and SNEGSKA (reference sequence). The CDR3 runs to 13 residues. The CDR3 reads CSASPRAKQPQHF. CDR3 in DNA: TGCAGTGCTAGCCCTAGGGCGAAACAGCCCCAGCATTTT.

This clonotype was found a few times. This chain links TRBV2 with TRBJ2-1, with D uncertain. V lost 4 bases and J lost 7, with 8 bases in between. The V gene's germline CDR1 is SNHLY and CDR2 FYNNEI. There are 12 residues in the CDR3. The CDR3, as DNA: TGTGCCAGCAGTGTGGGTGGTAATGAGCAGTTCTTC. Translation: CASSVGGNEQFF.